This T cell receptor beta chain stems from a study of cytomegalovirus exposure and HLA in healthy donors. 60 Vbeta and 13 Jbeta primers were used in PCR. TCRdb keeps only in-frame clones here, not all; method: immunoSEQ multiplex PCR. The table shows around 130,000 clones, with over 65% occurring only once. The ends lost 4 bases at V and 4 bases at J; junction bases unmatched: 4. CDR1 is MNHEY, CDR2 SMNVEV, per germline (reference sequence). The CDR3 is 17 amino acids. As for this clone: Its antigen is unknown.

General study points: Presence/absence analyses took donor sequencing depth as roughly uniform. Accurate HLA-A and HLA-B prediction from TCR beta sequences was reported for most subjects. Later on, a genetic analysis was performed. It linked a missense variant in DCLRE1C with V- and J-gene trimming of TCR beta. Reportedly, cytomegalovirus status was diagnosed with high sensitivity and specificity.

The gene calls are TRBV27 and TRBJ2-2; 15 nucleotides line up with TRBD2. Sequenced: PBMCs. The receptor was isolated from a woman in her twenties or thirties in good health and CMV-seronegative. This CDR3 reads CASSSWTSGRATGELFF. The CDR3 nucleotides are TGTGCCAGCAGTTCGTGGACTAGCGGGAGGGCCACCGGGGAGCTGTTTTTT.